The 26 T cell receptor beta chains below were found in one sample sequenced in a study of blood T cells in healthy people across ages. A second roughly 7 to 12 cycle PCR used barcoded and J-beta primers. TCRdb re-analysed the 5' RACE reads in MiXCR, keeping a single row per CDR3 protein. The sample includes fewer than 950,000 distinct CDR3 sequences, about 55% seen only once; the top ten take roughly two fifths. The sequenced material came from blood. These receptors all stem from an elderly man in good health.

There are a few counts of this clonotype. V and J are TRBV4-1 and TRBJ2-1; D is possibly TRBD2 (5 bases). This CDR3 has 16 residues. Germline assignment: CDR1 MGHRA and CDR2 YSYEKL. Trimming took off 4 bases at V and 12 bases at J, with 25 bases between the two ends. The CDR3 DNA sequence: TGCGCCAGCAGCCCCCATAGCGACCCCTTTATAGTGGGGCAGTTCTTC. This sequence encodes CASSPHSDPFIVGQFF.

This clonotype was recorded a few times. In DNA form, the CDR3 reads TGCGCCAGCAGCACCACGGCGGGGGGTTTAAACGAGCAGTACTTC. This sequence encodes CASSTTAGGLNEQYF. V is TRBV5-1 and J is TRBJ2-7; 8 nucleotides agree with TRBD2. Germline assignment: CDR1 SGHRS and CDR2 YFSETQ. The V gene end was trimmed by 4 bases and the J gene end by 5 bases; junction bases not matched to a gene: 11. The CDR3 covers 15 residues.

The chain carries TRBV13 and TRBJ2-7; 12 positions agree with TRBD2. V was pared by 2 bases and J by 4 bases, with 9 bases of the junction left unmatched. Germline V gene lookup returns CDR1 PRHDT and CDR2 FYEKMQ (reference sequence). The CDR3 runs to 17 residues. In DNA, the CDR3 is TGTGCCAGCAGCTTAACTGCTAGCGGGAGGGTTATGTACGAGCAGTACTTC. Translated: CASSLTASGRVMYEQYF.

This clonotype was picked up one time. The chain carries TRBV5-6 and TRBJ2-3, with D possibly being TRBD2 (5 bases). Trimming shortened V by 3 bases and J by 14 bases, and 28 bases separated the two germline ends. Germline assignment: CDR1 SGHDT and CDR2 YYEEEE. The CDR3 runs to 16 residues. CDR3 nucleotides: TGTGCCAGCAGCTCCCCCACAGCGCGGACTCACAGATACGCGTATTTT. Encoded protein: CASSSPTARTHRYAYF.

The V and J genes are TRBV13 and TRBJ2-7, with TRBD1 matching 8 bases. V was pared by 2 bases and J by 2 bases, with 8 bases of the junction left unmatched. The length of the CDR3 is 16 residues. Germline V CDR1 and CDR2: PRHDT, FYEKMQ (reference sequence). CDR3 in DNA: TGTGCCAGCAGCTTACGTCCCGGGACAGGCACCTACGAGCAGTACTTC. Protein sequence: CASSLRPGTGTYEQYF.

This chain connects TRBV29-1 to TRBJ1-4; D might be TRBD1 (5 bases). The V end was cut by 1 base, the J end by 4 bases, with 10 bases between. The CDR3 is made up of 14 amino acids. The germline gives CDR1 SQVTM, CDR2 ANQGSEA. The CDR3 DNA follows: TGCAGCGTTGAAGGCACAGGCGGTAATGAAAAACTGTTTTTT. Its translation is CSVEGTGGNEKLFF.

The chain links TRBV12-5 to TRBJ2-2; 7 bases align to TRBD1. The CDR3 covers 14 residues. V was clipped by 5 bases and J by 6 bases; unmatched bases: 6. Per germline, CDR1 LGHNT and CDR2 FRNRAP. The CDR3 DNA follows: TGTGCTAGTGGTCAACAGGGGAGCCCCGGGGAGCTGTTTTTT. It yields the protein CASGQQGSPGELFF. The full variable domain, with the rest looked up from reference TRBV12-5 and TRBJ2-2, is DARVTQTPRHKVTEMGQEVTMRCQPILGHNTVFWYRQTMMQGLELLAYFRNRAPLDDSGMPKDRFSAEMPDATLATLKIQPSEPRDSAVYFCASGQQGSPGELFFGEGSRLTVL.

The chain's CDR3 is CATSEAGRPDYGYTF. CDR3 DNA sequence: TGTGCCACCAGTGAAGCCGGGAGACCTGACTATGGCTACACCTTC. The rearrangement uses TRBV24-1 and TRBJ1-2; D uncertain. This CDR3 is 15 amino acids long. The V end was cut by 4 bases, the J end by 3 bases, with 14 bases between. Germline V CDR1 and CDR2: KGHDR, SFDVKD.

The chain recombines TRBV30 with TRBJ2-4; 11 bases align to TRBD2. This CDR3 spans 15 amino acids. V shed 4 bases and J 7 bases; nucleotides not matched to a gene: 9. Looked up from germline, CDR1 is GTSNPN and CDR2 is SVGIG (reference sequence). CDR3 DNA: TGTGCCTGGAATCCCGGGACTAGCGGAGGGAACATTCAGTACTTC. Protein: CAWNPGTSGGNIQYF. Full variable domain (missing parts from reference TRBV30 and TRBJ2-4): SQTIHQWPATLVQPVGSPLSLECTVEGTSNPNLYWYRQAAGRGLQLLFYSVGIGQISSEVPQNLSASRPQDRQFILSSKKLLLSDSGFYLCAWNPGTSGGNIQYFGAGTRLSVL.

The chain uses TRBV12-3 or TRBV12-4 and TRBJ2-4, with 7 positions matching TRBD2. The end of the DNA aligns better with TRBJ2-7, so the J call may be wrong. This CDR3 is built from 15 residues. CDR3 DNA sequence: TGTGCCAGCAGTTTATTGGGGGGGGTGACTTCCGAGCAGTACTTC. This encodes CASSLLGGVTSEQYF.

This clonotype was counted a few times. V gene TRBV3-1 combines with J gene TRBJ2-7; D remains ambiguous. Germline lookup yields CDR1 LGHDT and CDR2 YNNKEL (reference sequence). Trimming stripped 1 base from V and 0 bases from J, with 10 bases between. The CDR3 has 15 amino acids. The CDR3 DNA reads TGTGCCAGCAGCCAAGGTCAGGCACCCTCCTACGAGCAGTACTTC. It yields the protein CASSQGQAPSYEQYF.

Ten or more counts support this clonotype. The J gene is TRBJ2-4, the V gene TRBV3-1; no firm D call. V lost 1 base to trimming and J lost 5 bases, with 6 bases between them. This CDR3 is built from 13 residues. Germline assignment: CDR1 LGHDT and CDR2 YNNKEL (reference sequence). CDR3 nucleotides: TGTGCCAGCAGCCAAGCGAAAGAAAACATTCAGTACTTC. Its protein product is CASSQAKENIQYF. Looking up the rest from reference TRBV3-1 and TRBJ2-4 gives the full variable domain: DTAVSQTPKYLVTQMGNDKSIKCEQNLGHDTMYWYKQDSKKFLKIMFSYNNKELIINETVPNRFSPKSPDKAHLNLHINSLELGDSAVYFCASSQAKENIQYFGAGTRLSVL.

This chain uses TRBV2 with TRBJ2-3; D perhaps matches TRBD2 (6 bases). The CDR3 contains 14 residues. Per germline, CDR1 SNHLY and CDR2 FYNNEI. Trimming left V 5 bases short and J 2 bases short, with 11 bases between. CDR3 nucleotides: TGTGCCAGCAGTCCGGAGGGCATCACAGATACGCAGTATTTT. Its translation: CASSPEGITDTQYF.

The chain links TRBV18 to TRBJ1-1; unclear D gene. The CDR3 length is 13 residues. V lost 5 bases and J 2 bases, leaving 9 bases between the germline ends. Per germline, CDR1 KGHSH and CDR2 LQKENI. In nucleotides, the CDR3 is TGTGCCAGCTCATGGGATCTCAACACTGAAGCTTTCTTT. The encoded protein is CASSWDLNTEAFF.

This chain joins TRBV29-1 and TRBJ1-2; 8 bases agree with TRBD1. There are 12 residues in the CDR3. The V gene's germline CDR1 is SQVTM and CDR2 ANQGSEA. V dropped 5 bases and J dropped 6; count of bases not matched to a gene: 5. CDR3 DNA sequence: TGCAGCGTTCGGGACAGGTTCCATGGCTACACCTTC. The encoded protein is CSVRDRFHGYTF.

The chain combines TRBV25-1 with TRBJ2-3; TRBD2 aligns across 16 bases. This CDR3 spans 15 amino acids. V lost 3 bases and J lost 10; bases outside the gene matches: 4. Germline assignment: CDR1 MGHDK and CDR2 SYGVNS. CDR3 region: CASSETGTSGRAQYF. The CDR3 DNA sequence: TGTGCCAGCAGTGAGACCGGGACTAGCGGGAGGGCGCAGTATTTT.

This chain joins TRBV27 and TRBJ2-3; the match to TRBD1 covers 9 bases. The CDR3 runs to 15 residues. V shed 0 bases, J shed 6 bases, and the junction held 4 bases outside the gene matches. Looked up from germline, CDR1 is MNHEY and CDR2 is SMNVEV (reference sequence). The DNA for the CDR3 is TGTGCCAGCAGTTTATCGGGACAGGGTGGTGATACGCAGTATTTT. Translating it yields CASSLSGQGGDTQYF.

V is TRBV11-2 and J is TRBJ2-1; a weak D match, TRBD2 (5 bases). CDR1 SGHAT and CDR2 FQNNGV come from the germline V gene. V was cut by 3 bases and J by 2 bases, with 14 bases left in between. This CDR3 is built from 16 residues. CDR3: CASSLRTLSAYNEQFF. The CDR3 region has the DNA TGTGCCAGCAGCTTGCGGACTCTAAGTGCCTACAATGAGCAGTTCTTC. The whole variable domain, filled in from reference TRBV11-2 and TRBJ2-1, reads EAGVAQSPRYKIIEKRQSVAFWCNPISGHATLYWYQQILGQGPKLLIQFQNNGVVDDSQLPKDRFSAERLKGVDSTLKIQPAKLEDSAVYLCASSLRTLSAYNEQFFGPGTRLTVL.

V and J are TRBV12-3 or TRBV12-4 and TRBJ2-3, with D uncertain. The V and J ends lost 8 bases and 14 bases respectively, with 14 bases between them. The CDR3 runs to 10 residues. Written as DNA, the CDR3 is TGTGCCAGCGGGATTGGATACGCGTATTTT. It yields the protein CASGIGYAYF.

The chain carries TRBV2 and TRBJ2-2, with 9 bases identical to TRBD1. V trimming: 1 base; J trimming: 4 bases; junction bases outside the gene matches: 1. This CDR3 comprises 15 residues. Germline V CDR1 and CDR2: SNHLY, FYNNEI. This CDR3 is CASSEGTGVTGELFF. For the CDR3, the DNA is TGTGCCAGCAGTGAAGGGACAGGGGTCACCGGGGAGCTGTTTTTT.

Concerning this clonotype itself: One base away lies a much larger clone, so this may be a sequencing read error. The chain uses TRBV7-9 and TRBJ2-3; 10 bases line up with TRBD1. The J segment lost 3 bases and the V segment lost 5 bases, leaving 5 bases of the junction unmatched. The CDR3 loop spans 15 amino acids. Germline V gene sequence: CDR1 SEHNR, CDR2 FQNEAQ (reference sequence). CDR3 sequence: CASSPGQGKTDTQYF. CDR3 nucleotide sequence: TGTGCCAGCAGCCCGGGACAGGGGAAGACAGATACGCAGTATTTT.

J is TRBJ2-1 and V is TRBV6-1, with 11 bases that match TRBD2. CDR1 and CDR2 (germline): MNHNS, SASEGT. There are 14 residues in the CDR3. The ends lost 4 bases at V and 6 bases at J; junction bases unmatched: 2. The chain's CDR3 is CASSAGTSGNEQFF. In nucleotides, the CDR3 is TGTGCCAGCAGTGCCGGGACTAGCGGCAATGAGCAGTTCTTC.

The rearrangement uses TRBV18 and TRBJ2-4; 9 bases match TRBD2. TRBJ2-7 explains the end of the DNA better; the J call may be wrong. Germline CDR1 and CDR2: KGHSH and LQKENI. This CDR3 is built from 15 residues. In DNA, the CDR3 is TGTGCCAGCTCACCCGGAATAGCGGGGGCCTACGAGCAGTACTTC. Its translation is CASSPGIAGAYEQYF.

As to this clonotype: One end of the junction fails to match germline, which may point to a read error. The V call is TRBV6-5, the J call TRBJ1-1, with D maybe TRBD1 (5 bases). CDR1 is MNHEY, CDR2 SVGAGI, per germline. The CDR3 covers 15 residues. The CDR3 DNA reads TGTGCCAGCAGTTGGGACGGAGGCATGAACGCTGAAGCTTTCTTT. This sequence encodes CASSWDGGMNAEAFF.

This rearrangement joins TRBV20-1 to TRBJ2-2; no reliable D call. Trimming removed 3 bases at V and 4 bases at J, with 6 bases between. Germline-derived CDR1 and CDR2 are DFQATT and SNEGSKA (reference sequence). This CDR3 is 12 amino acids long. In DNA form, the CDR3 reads TGCAGTGCTAGCATATTCACCGGGGAGCTGTTTTTT. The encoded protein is CSASIFTGELFF.

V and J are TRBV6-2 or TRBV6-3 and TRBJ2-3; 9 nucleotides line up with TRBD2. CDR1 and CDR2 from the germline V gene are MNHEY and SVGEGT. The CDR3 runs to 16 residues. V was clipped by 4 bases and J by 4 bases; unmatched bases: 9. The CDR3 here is CASSSAGVAGADTQYF. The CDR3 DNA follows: TGTGCCAGCAGTTCCGCCGGGGTAGCGGGAGCAGATACGCAGTATTTT.